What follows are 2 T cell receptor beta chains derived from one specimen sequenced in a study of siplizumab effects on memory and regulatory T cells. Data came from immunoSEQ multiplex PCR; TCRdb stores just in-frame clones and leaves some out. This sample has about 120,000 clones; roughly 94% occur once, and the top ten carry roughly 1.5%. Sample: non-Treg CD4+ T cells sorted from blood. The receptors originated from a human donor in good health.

The CDR3 DNA follows: TGTGCCAGCGGTATTCGTGAAGGGAACACCGGGGAGCTGTTTTTT. Translation gives CASGIREGNTGELFF. V gene TRBV9 combines with J gene TRBJ2-2; D remains unclear. Germline values: CDR1 SGDLS, CDR2 YYNGEE. V shed 7 bases and J shed 1 base, with 14 bases lying between them. The CDR3 has 15 residues.

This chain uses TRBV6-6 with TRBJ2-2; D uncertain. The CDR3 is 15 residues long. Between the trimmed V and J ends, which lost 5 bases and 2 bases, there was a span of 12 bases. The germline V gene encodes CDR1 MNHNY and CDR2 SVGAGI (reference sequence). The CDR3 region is CASSPPGLNTGELFF. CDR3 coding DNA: TGTGCCAGCAGTCCTCCGGGCCTCAACACCGGGGAGCTGTTTTTT.